These 10 T cell receptor beta chains came from one sample sequenced in a study of type 1 regulatory T cells (dated by TCRdb to about 2021). Data came from an Illumina MiSeq. TCRdb's own reprocessing of the public reads used fastp at Q25 and MiXCR and kept productive beta chains. Rows with a matching CDR3 protein are joined into one entry that keeps the most common DNA and genes. This sample has roughly 60,000 distinct CDR3 sequences in its table, and approximately 60% of those were observed once. Jointly, the top ten make up about 1.7% of the sample. Antigen specificity for these receptors is unknown. The sample was cultured non-Tr1 T cells, either the whole culture or a sorted T cell fraction (not recorded which). This sample's cell subset or site label indicates: non-Tr1 population from the T-allo10 product. The source of these receptors is a human donor in good health.

The rearrangement joins TRBV4-3 to TRBJ2-4, with D unclear. The length of the CDR3 is 16 residues. Germline V gene sequence: CDR1 LGHNA, CDR2 YSLEER. V lost 8 bases and J 1 base, leaving 18 bases between the germline ends. The CDR3 protein is CASSPRTLGAKNIQYF. The CDR3 coding sequence is TGCGCCAGCTCCCCTAGGACGCTTGGGGCCAAAAACATTCAGTACTTC.

DNA of the CDR3: TGTGCCAGCAGACCGGGACAGGGAACGAACAATCAATACGAGCAGTACTTC. Amino acids: CASRPGQGTNNQYEQYF. V usage is TRBV6-1 and J usage is TRBJ2-7; 9 bases line up with TRBD1. The CDR3 has 17 residues. Germline values: CDR1 MNHNS, CDR2 SASEGT. Trimming took 6 bases from V and 4 from J; bases not matched to a gene: 16.

This clonotype has only a few counts. V gene TRBV18 combines with J gene TRBJ1-6; a weak D match, TRBD1 (5 bases). This CDR3 has 14 residues. V was shortened by 1 base and J by 7 bases, with 8 bases between the two germline ends. In germline, CDR1 is KGHSH, CDR2 LQKENI. The CDR3 region is CASSPQQENSPLHF. The CDR3 DNA reads as TGTGCCAGCTCACCACAACAGGAAAATTCACCCCTCCACTTT.

A few counts support this clonotype. V and J are TRBV7-8 and TRBJ2-7; 7 nucleotides line up with TRBD2. Germline CDR1 and CDR2: SGHVS and FQNEAQ. The length of the CDR3 is 14 residues. The ends lost 4 bases at V and 5 bases at J; junction bases unmatched: 8. As DNA, the CDR3 is TGTGCCAGCAGCTCACTCGGGGAGGGCCACGAGCAGTACTTC. Its protein is CASSSLGEGHEQYF. The entire variable domain, with the rest obtained from reference TRBV7-8 and TRBJ2-7, is as follows: GAGVSQSPRYKVAKRGQDVALRCDPISGHVSLFWYQQALGQGPEFLTYFQNEAQLDKSGLPSDRFFAERPEGSVSTLKIQRTQQEDSAVYLCASSSLGEGHEQYFGPGTRLTVT.

On this clonotype: This may come from a read error, since a much larger clone is one base off. This rearrangement joins TRBV20-1 to TRBJ1-5; TRBD1 agrees at 8 bases. The CDR3 has 13 amino acids. V gave up 6 bases and J gave up 10 bases; unmatched junction bases: 11. Germline loops: CDR1 DFQATT, CDR2 SNEGSKA (reference sequence). CDR3 nucleotide sequence: TGCAGTGCGCACACAGGGGGTTTCCACCCCCAGCATTTT. Amino acid sequence: CSAHTGGFHPQHF.

This clonotype was recorded a few times. J is TRBJ2-3 and V is TRBV10-3; D is uncertain. The germline V and J ends were trimmed by 3 bases and 2 bases, with 9 bases remaining between them. The CDR3 contains 14 residues. CDR1 is ENHRY, CDR2 SYGVKD, per germline. CDR3: CAISEPAATDTQYF. CDR3 coding DNA: TGTGCCATCAGTGAACCAGCCGCCACAGATACGCAGTATTTT.

V usage is TRBV20-1 and J usage is TRBJ1-2; 7 bases line up with TRBD1. J was trimmed by 7 bases and V by 7 bases; bases with no gene match: 15. The germline V gene encodes CDR1 DFQATT and CDR2 SNEGSKA (reference sequence). The CDR3 contains 14 residues. The CDR3 DNA is TGCAGTGTTACGGACCAGGGGGGACACGGTGGCTACACCTTC. Encoded protein: CSVTDQGGHGGYTF.

A remark on this clonotype: This may arise from a read error, as a much more abundant clone is one base away. The chain combines TRBV29-1 with TRBJ1-2; the D is unclear. Trimming left V 7 bases short and J 7 bases short, with 19 bases between. This CDR3 is 13 amino acids long. Germline lookup yields CDR1 SQVTM and CDR2 ANQGSEA. This chain's CDR3 is CSAQSMGVGGYTF. The CDR3 DNA follows: TGCAGCGCCCAAAGTATGGGAGTCGGTGGCTACACCTTC.

The V and J genes are TRBV10-3 and TRBJ2-7; 14 bases fit TRBD2. CDR1 is ENHRY, CDR2 SYGVKD, per germline. Trimming removed 6 bases from V and 12 bases from J; junction bases left unmatched: 13. This CDR3 is 15 amino acids long. As DNA, the CDR3 is TGTGCCATCAGGGGGACTAGCGGGAGCGGGACGGGTGTGTACTTC. Protein product: CAIRGTSGSGTGVYF.

V and J are TRBV7-2 and TRBJ2-5; D is unclear. Between the trimmed V and J ends, which lost 6 bases and 3 bases, there was a span of 14 bases. Germline V gene sequence: CDR1 SGHTA, CDR2 FQGNSA. The CDR3 covers 14 residues. The CDR3 coding sequence is TGTGCCAGCAGTTTTCGGACCGCAGAAGAGACCCAGTACTTC. Translation: CASSFRTAEETQYF.